A selection of T cell receptor beta chains follows, all from one sample in a study of T cell repertoires in cytomegalovirus infection. MiXCR, run by TCRdb on the reads, gives a single entry per CDR3 protein. The sample has approximately 150,000 distinct CDR3 sequences; about 6% are singletons. Sequenced sample: PBMCs. The receptor set was obtained from a human donor in good health (CMV status not recorded). Some clones in this sample may be carry-over from other donors' samples. Each CDR3 is given with its conserved first and last residue. Fields, in order: V gene, J gene, CDR3 protein.

v_gene: TRBV6-5; j_gene: TRBJ2-1; CDR3aa: CASSSTLTRVGGQFF
v_gene: TRBV10-3; j_gene: TRBJ1-1; CDR3aa: CAIRQGLSNTEAFF
v_gene: TRBV28; j_gene: TRBJ2-7; CDR3aa: CASSLIGGEGFYEQYF
v_gene: TRBV12-3/TRBV12-4; j_gene: TRBJ2-5; CDR3aa: CASSSPRRGYQETQYF
v_gene: TRBV7-6; j_gene: TRBJ2-2; CDR3aa: CASSRSSNTGELFF
v_gene: TRBV6-1; j_gene: TRBJ1-2; CDR3aa: CASSPVTGTGGYGYTF
v_gene: TRBV6-6; j_gene: TRBJ1-1; CDR3aa: CASPKGPGTEAFF
v_gene: TRBV6-1; j_gene: TRBJ1-1; CDR3aa: CASRPGQSNTEAFF
v_gene: TRBV7-4; j_gene: TRBJ1-2; CDR3aa: CASSPRAPRGYGYTF
v_gene: TRBV7-8; j_gene: TRBJ2-7; CDR3aa: CASSLVLAYEQYF
v_gene: TRBV20-1; j_gene: TRBJ1-5; CDR3aa: CSARAPGGNQPQHF
v_gene: TRBV7-8; j_gene: TRBJ2-7; CDR3aa: CASSSRGGALSYKQYF
v_gene: TRBV7-2; j_gene: TRBJ1-1; CDR3aa: CASSPYRNTEAFF
v_gene: TRBV20-1; j_gene: TRBJ1-1; CDR3aa: CSAPRGTVPTMNTEAFF
v_gene: TRBV12-5; j_gene: TRBJ1-5; CDR3aa: CASGRNRDVDYYSNQPQHF
v_gene: TRBV19; j_gene: TRBJ2-1; CDR3aa: CASSMPDRPDNEQFF
v_gene: TRBV7-3; j_gene: TRBJ1-1; CDR3aa: CASSSSSIGAFF
v_gene: TRBV28; j_gene: TRBJ2-7; CDR3aa: CASSPRDRFTYEQYF
v_gene: TRBV7-6; j_gene: TRBJ2-3; CDR3aa: CASSLGASGGITDTQYF
v_gene: TRBV7-2; j_gene: TRBJ1-1; CDR3aa: CASTPQRDLNTEAFF
v_gene: TRBV19; j_gene: TRBJ2-7; CDR3aa: CASSIAGRSYEQYF
v_gene: TRBV7-2; j_gene: TRBJ2-2; CDR3aa: CASSLGGRNTGELFF
v_gene: TRBV6-1; j_gene: TRBJ2-1; CDR3aa: CASSETGGGYNEQFF
v_gene: TRBV10-3; j_gene: TRBJ1-3; CDR3aa: CATDDRGNTIYF
v_gene: TRBV7-9; j_gene: TRBJ1-5; CDR3aa: CASSPQGDQPQHF
v_gene: TRBV7-2; j_gene: TRBJ2-1; CDR3aa: CASSFVAGTNNEQFF
v_gene: TRBV20-1; j_gene: TRBJ1-6; CDR3aa: CSATTDSGNSPLHF
v_gene: TRBV5-1; j_gene: TRBJ1-1; CDR3aa: CASSSNSNRGRNTEAFF
v_gene: TRBV19; j_gene: TRBJ2-6; CDR3aa: CASSISGANVLTF
v_gene: TRBV3-1; j_gene: TRBJ1-2; CDR3aa: CASSLDRTYGYTF
v_gene: TRBV7-2; j_gene: TRBJ2-7; CDR3aa: CASSLDSTHGTYEQYF
v_gene: TRBV29-1; j_gene: TRBJ1-1; CDR3aa: CSVGGQPNTEAFF
v_gene: TRBV6-1; j_gene: TRBJ2-1; CDR3aa: CASIRPGTGGNEQFF
v_gene: TRBV5-4; j_gene: TRBJ1-3; CDR3aa: CASSFFSGNTIYF
v_gene: TRBV10-3; j_gene: TRBJ1-2; CDR3aa: CAISVAPGGYTF
v_gene: TRBV6-2/TRBV6-3; j_gene: TRBJ2-7; CDR3aa: CASSLRLGEEQYF
v_gene: TRBV7-3; j_gene: TRBJ2-1; CDR3aa: CASSLDLRGQGANEQFF
v_gene: TRBV7-6; j_gene: TRBJ1-2; CDR3aa: CASSYSQGNYGYTF
v_gene: TRBV7-2; j_gene: TRBJ2-5; CDR3aa: CASSLWGPGETQYF
v_gene: TRBV12-3/TRBV12-4; j_gene: TRBJ1-1; CDR3aa: CASSFSSGWAFF
v_gene: TRBV6-6; j_gene: TRBJ2-5; CDR3aa: CASSWGTSQETQYF
v_gene: TRBV20-1; j_gene: TRBJ2-5; CDR3aa: CSANPPWTEQETQYF
v_gene: TRBV5-1; j_gene: TRBJ2-7; CDR3aa: CASSLVSAGSDEQYF
v_gene: TRBV7-2; j_gene: TRBJ2-1; CDR3aa: CASSYRLAGAYNEQFF
v_gene: TRBV7-2; j_gene: TRBJ1-1; CDR3aa: CASSLKGTGMETFF
v_gene: TRBV7-2; j_gene: TRBJ1-1; CDR3aa: CASSLDSEGTEAFF
v_gene: TRBV12-3/TRBV12-4; j_gene: TRBJ1-6; CDR3aa: CASSLTGGNSPLHF
v_gene: TRBV20-1; j_gene: TRBJ1-5; CDR3aa: CSALSTGPNQPQHF
v_gene: TRBV7-2; j_gene: TRBJ1-1; CDR3aa: CASSLQGFTEAFF
v_gene: TRBV5-1; j_gene: TRBJ2-1; CDR3aa: CASSLQGTVNEQFF
v_gene: TRBV20-1; j_gene: TRBJ2-2; CDR3aa: CSASAGDTGELFF
v_gene: TRBV14; j_gene: TRBJ1-2; CDR3aa: CASSLGQGGYTF
v_gene: TRBV11-3; j_gene: TRBJ2-1; CDR3aa: CASSLGRSSYNEQFF
v_gene: TRBV7-9; j_gene: TRBJ1-4; CDR3aa: CASSTGFPNEKLFF
v_gene: TRBV20-1; j_gene: TRBJ2-3; CDR3aa: CSVGGESTDTQYF
v_gene: TRBV20-1; j_gene: TRBJ2-5; CDR3aa: CSGGRQETQYF
v_gene: TRBV7-2; j_gene: TRBJ2-7; CDR3aa: CASSLAVQVIYEQYF
v_gene: TRBV5-1; j_gene: TRBJ1-6; CDR3aa: CASSLQGLDNSPLHF
v_gene: TRBV4-3; j_gene: TRBJ1-6; CDR3aa: CASSQRGSYNSPLHF
v_gene: TRBV29-1; j_gene: TRBJ2-5; CDR3aa: CSVGTDGLQETQYF